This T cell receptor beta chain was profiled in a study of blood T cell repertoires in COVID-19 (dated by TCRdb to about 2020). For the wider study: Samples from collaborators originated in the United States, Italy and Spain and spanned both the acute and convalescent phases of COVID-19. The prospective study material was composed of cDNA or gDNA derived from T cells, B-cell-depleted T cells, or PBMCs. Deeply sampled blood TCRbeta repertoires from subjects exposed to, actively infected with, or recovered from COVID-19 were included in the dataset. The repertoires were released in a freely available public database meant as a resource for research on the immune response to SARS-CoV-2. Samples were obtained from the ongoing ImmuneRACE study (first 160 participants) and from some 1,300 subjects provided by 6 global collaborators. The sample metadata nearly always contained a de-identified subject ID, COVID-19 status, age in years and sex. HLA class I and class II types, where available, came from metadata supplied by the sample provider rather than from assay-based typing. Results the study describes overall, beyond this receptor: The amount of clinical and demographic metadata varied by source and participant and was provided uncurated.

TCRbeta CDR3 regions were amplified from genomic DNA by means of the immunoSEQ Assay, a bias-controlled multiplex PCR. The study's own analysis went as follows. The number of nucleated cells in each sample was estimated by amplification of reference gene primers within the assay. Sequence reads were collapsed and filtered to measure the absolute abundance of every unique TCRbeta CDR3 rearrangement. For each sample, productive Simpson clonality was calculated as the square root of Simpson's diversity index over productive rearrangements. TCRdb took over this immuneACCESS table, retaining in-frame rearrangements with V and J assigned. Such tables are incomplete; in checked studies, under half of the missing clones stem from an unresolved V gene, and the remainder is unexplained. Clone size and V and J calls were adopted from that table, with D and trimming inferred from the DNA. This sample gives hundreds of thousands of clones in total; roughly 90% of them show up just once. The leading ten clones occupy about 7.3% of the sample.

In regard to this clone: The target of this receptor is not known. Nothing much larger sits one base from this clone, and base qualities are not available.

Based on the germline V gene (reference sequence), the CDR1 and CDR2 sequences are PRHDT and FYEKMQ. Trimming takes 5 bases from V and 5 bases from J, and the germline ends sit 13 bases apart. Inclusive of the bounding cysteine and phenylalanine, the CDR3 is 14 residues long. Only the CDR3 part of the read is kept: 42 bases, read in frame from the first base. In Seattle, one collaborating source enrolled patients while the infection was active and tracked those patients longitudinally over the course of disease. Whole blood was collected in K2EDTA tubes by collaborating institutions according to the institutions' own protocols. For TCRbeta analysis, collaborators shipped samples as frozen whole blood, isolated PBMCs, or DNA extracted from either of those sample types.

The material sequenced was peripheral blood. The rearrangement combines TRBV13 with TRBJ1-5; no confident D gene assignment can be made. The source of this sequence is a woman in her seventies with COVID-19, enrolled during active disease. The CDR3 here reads CASSTGNDDQPQHF. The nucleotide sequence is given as TGTGCCAGCAGCACCGGGAATGATGATCAGCCCCAGCATTTT.